The TCR beta chain under discussion was sequenced for a study of cytomegalovirus exposure and HLA in healthy donors. In the PCR, 60 Vbeta and 13 Jbeta primers were used. Assay: immunoSEQ multiplex PCR; the TCRdb copy retains only in-frame clones and omits some. The sample table includes more than 95,000 clones. Nominally healthy donors were sampled, though unrecorded immune exposures were likely. Study-wide results and caveats: Per a later analysis, approximately 16,000 TCR beta sequences showed association with HLA alleles at 0.05 false discovery rate.

The CDR3 totals 16 residues. V shed 5 bases and J 4 bases; nucleotides not matched to a gene: 8. Germline V gene data show CDR1 as SGHRS and CDR2 as YFSETQ. For this clone: Its antigen is still unknown.

The sample taken for sequencing was PBMCs. V gene TRBV5-1 combines with J gene TRBJ2-3; 12 nucleotides match TRBD2. The receptor was derived from a man aged 35 to 55 in good health and CMV-seronegative. The CDR3 loop is CASSPSSGGGADTQYF. For the CDR3, the DNA is TGCGCCAGCAGTCCATCTAGCGGGGGGGGTGCAGATACGCAGTATTTT. The whole variable domain, filled in from reference TRBV5-1 and TRBJ2-3, reads KAGVTQTPRYLIKTRGQQVTLSCSPISGHRSVSWYQQTPGQGLQFLFEYFSETQRNKGNFPGRFSGRQFSNSRSEMNVSTLELGDSALYLCASSPSSGGGADTQYFGPGTRLTVL.